This entry is about one T cell receptor (beta chain). Its antigen remains unidentified. These data originate in a study of cytotoxic CD8 clonotypes in ibrutinib-treated CLL. Study details: The study recorded mean values of around 250,000 productive templates and 94,082 productive rearrangements per sample. Notes on the study in general: Treatment left the uncommon public clonotypes either contracted or stable in frequency.

TCRdb's copy holds only in-frame clones and misses some; the assay was immunoSEQ multiplex PCR. The data show 40,000 to 60,000 clones, 53% seen once. The germline CDR1 and CDR2 sequences are SGHRS and YFSETQ. This CDR3 comprises 16 residues. Trimming took 4 bases from V and 4 from J; bases not matched to a gene: 8. Sequenced material: PBMCs, taken after 12 months of ibrutinib treatment. The V and J genes are TRBV5-1 and TRBJ2-2, with 9 bases lining up with TRBD1. The origin of this receptor is a human donor with chronic lymphocytic leukemia. The CDR3 bases are TGCGCCAGCAGCCTAGGGACAGGGCTACTCACCGGGGAGCTGTTTTTT. Its translation: CASSLGTGLLTGELFF.